This is a list of T cell receptor beta chains from one sample in a study of control samples from healthy donors and cancer patients. Libraries were prepared by immunoSEQ multiplex PCR; TCRdb keeps only in-frame clonotypes and omits some of them. The top ten clones hold roughly 0.54% of a sample with 100,000 to 150,000 clones, around 94% of them seen once. Sequencing used PBMCs. These receptors came from a man aged 80 or over with head and neck cancer. The CDR3 runs from the conserved cysteine through the conserved F or W. D genes are given only for firm matches. Size tells how often a clone was seen (once, few, many) or the class of an expanded clone, and some rows leave it out.

.	TRBV18	TRBJ1-2	few	TGTGCCAGCTCCGAACTGAGGGACGGCATGGGCTACACCTTC	CASSELRDGMGYTF
.	TRBV6-5	TRBJ2-7	.	TGTGCCACCAAGTTTAACATCGAGCAGTACTTC	CATKFNIEQYF
.	TRBV6-2/TRBV6-3	TRBJ2-1	.	TGTGCCAGCAGTTCCCCCAGTTTAGGGGTAAATGAGCAGTTCTTC	CASSSPSLGVNEQFF
TRBD1	TRBV11-1	TRBJ1-4	.	TGTGCCAGCAGCCCGGACAGGGGCGGTGAAAAACTGTTTTTT	CASSPDRGGEKLFF
TRBD1	TRBV4-3	TRBJ2-7	.	TGCGCCAGCAGCCGGGGACAGGGCGGGCTCGAGCAGTACTTC	CASSRGQGGLEQYF
.	TRBV5-8	TRBJ2-5	.	TGTGCCAGCAGCTTGGCGATAGAGACCCAGTACTTC	CASSLAIETQYF
.	TRBV2	TRBJ2-7	.	TGTGCCAGCAGTGGTAGCAGGTCCTACGAGCAGTACTTC	CASSGSRSYEQYF
TRBD1	TRBV27	TRBJ2-7	once	TGTGCCAGCAGTTTCAGGTCAGGGGGCGTACCTACCTACGAGCAGTACTTC	CASSFRSGGVPTYEQYF
TRBD1	TRBV7-6	TRBJ1-1	.	TGTGCCAGCAGCTTAGAGGGACAGTACACTGAAGCTTTCTTT	CASSLEGQYTEAFF
.	TRBV27	TRBJ2-1	.	TGTGCCAGCCGATTGTTCCGACCTGGGATCCGAAAAAGCTCCTACAATGAGCAGTTCTTC	CASRLFRPGIRKSSYNEQFF
TRBD1	TRBV30	TRBJ1-2	.	TGTGCCTGGACAGGGGGCCATTTGGAAGGCTACACCTTC	CAWTGGHLEGYTF
.	TRBV7-2	TRBJ1-2	.	TGTGCCAGCAGCTACGAAGGGGGATCCGCGGCTAACTATGGCTACACCTTC	CASSYEGGSAANYGYTF
.	TRBV19	TRBJ2-5	.	TGTGCCAGTAGTACAATACCCGCGACTAGCCAAGAGACCCAGTACTTC	CASSTIPATSQETQYF
TRBD1	TRBV18	TRBJ2-7	once	TGTGCCAGCTCCCTCGACCAAGGGGGCGGATACGAGCAGTACTTC	CASSLDQGGGYEQYF
TRBD1	TRBV3-1/TRBV3-2	TRBJ1-5	.	TGTGCCAGCAGCCAACCAGGGGGAAGGCCCCAGCATTTT	CASSQPGGRPQHF
.	TRBV5-1	TRBJ2-7	.	TGCGCCAGCAGCCCACTCCTGACGCATTTCTCCTACGAGCAGTACTTC	CASSPLLTHFSYEQYF
TRBD1	TRBV10-1	TRBJ2-1	.	TGCGCCAGCAGTAAGGGACAGGCTTACAATGAGCAGTTCTTC	CASSKGQAYNEQFF
TRBD1	TRBV10-3	TRBJ1-3	.	TGTGCCATCACCCAACAAACACGACAGGGGAGCGCCGGAAACACCATATATTTT	CAITQQTRQGSAGNTIYF
.	TRBV15	TRBJ2-7	once	TGTGCCACCAGCAGAGAGGGACACAGCTCCTACGAGCAGTACTTC	CATSREGHSSYEQYF
TRBD1	TRBV4-1	TRBJ1-6	.	TGCGCCAGCAGCCAATTACAGGGGGCCAATTCACCCCTCCACTTT	CASSQLQGANSPLHF
.	TRBV6-1	TRBJ1-6	.	TGTGCCAGCAGTGACCGGGACGGATTCGATTCACCCCTCCACTTT	CASSDRDGFDSPLHF
TRBD2	TRBV7-2	TRBJ2-7	.	TGTGCCAGCAGCTCCGTCGCGGGAGGCGTCTACGAGCAGTACTTC	CASSSVAGGVYEQYF
.	TRBV6-5	TRBJ1-1	.	TGTGCCAGCAGCAGACCTGGGGGGAACACTGAAGCTTTCTTT	CASSRPGGNTEAFF
.	TRBV9	TRBJ1-1	.	TGTGCCAGCAGCGTGGTTCCTGAGGGGACTGAAGCTTTCTTT	CASSVVPEGTEAFF
.	TRBV5-8	TRBJ1-2	.	TGTGCCAGCAGCTTGCCCCAGAGAATGAACTATGGCTACACCTTC	CASSLPQRMNYGYTF
TRBD2	TRBV7-2	TRBJ2-1	.	TGTGCCAGCAGCTTAGGCCCCACTAGCGGGGTTCAGGGTGAGCAGTTCTTC	CASSLGPTSGVQGEQFF
TRBD2	TRBV2	TRBJ2-7	.	TGTGCCGGATCCGGGACTAGGGCCTACGAGCAGTACTTC	CAGSGTRAYEQYF
.	TRBV11-2	TRBJ1-4	few	TGTGCCAGCAGCTTAGGGGCAAAACTGTTTTTT	CASSLGAKLFF
.	TRBV5-4	TRBJ2-5	.	TGTGCCATCTACCCCGGCATGTACCAAGAGACCCAGTACTTC	CAIYPGMYQETQYF
TRBD1	TRBV27	TRBJ2-5	.	TGTGCCAGCAGTTTACAGGGGGCGGGGGAGACCCAGTACTTC	CASSLQGAGETQYF
TRBD2	TRBV6-1	TRBJ2-5	.	TGTGCCAGCAGTGATCGGACTAGCGGGGGAGGGGCCCAGTACTTC	CASSDRTSGGGAQYF
.	TRBV15	TRBJ1-5	.	TGTGCCACCAGCAGAGTTGATCAGCCCCAGCATTTT	CATSRVDQPQHF
.	TRBV5-1	TRBJ1-6	once	TGCGCCAGCAGCTTAGACCAAGCTGGTTCACCCCTCCACTTT	CASSLDQAGSPLHF
TRBD1	TRBV29-1	TRBJ2-7	.	TGCAGCGTTTACCGGGACAGCTCCTACGAGCAGTACTTC	CSVYRDSSYEQYF
.	TRBV3-1/TRBV3-2	TRBJ2-5	few	TGTGCCGCGATGGACTCCAGCCAAGAGACCCAGTACTTC	CAAMDSSQETQYF
.	TRBV5-4	TRBJ2-7	.	TGTGCCAGCAGCCGGGGACCCTACGAGCAGTACTTC	CASSRGPYEQYF
TRBD2	TRBV5-1	TRBJ2-3	.	TGCGCCAGCAGGGGGCCGGGACTAGTCACAGATACGCAGTATTTT	CASRGPGLVTDTQYF
TRBD2	TRBV27	TRBJ2-3	.	TGTGCCAGCAGTAGTTCACCGACGGGGGGGGATACGCAGTATTTT	CASSSSPTGGDTQYF
.	TRBV5-1	TRBJ1-6	.	TGCGCCAGCAGCGCCGGACAGCCGAATTCACCCCTCCACTTT	CASSAGQPNSPLHF
.	TRBV7-2	TRBJ1-1	.	TGTGCCAGCAGCTTCAGCGGGGACACTGAAGCTTTCTTT	CASSFSGDTEAFF
TRBD2	TRBV19	TRBJ2-1	.	TGTGCCAGTACCGACCGGGGAGGGCCGGACAATGAGCAGTTCTTC	CASTDRGGPDNEQFF
.	TRBV7-9	TRBJ1-3	.	TGTGCCAGCAGCCTTTCGACAGATTACTCTGGAAACACCATATATTTT	CASSLSTDYSGNTIYF
TRBD1	TRBV18	TRBJ2-7	few	TGTGCCAGCTCACTAATCCGGACAGGGGAAGCCGAGCAGTACTTC	CASSLIRTGEAEQYF
TRBD2	TRBV7-2	TRBJ2-2	.	TGTGCCAGCAGCTCTGTCGCTAGCGGGAGTCCCGGGGAGCTGTTTTTT	CASSSVASGSPGELFF
TRBD1	TRBV7-9	TRBJ2-5	.	TGTGCCAGCAGCTTACCCCGGGACAGAGGCGAGACCCAGTACTTC	CASSLPRDRGETQYF
.	TRBV5-8	TRBJ1-1	.	TGTGCCAGCAGCTTGTACACTGAAGCTTTCTTT	CASSLYTEAFF
TRBD2	TRBV9	TRBJ2-7	.	TGTGCCAGCAGCCCCCGACTAGCGGGAGCCTACGAGCAGTACTTC	CASSPRLAGAYEQYF
.	TRBV6-5	TRBJ2-5	.	TGTGCCAGCAGTACAGGGAGGAGGTTCCAAGAGACCCAGTACTTC	CASSTGRRFQETQYF
.	TRBV5-4	TRBJ1-4	.	TGTGCCAGCAGCGACCGGGGGACTAATGAAAAACTGTTTTTT	CASSDRGTNEKLFF
TRBD1	TRBV2	TRBJ1-5	.	TGTGCCAGCAGCCCCCAAATGGTCAGGGGGCGAAATCAGCCCCAGCATTTT	CASSPQMVRGRNQPQHF
TRBD1	TRBV19	TRBJ1-1	.	TGTGCCAGTAGTTTAGGACAGGGGGTAACTGAAGCTTTCTTT	CASSLGQGVTEAFF
TRBD1	TRBV30	TRBJ1-1	.	TGTGCCTGGGAGGGGGCAGAAACTGAAGCTTTCTTT	CAWEGAETEAFF
TRBD1	TRBV20-1	TRBJ2-2	.	TGCAGTGCTAGTAGGGGGCGCCGGACCGGGGAGCTGTTTTTT	CSASRGRRTGELFF